The text below deals with one T cell receptor (beta chain). The sample comes from a study of blood T cell repertoires in COVID-19. Study-level information: There were acute and convalescent COVID-19 samples, and they came from the United States, Italy and Spain. T cells, B-cell-depleted T cells, or PBMCs supplied cDNA or gDNA.

CDR3 length equals 14 residues. V lost 4 bases, J lost 9 bases, and 16 bases lay in between. Germline V lookup: CDR1 SGDLS, CDR2 YYNGEE. In the authors' workflow: Reference gene primer amplification yielded estimated nucleated cell counts. Produced via immunoSEQ multiplex PCR; TCRdb's table is partial and in-frame only. Clone size and the V and J calls come from that table; the DNA yielded D and trimming. The sample shows some 100,000 clones, roughly 86% of them seen only once. Sequences were obtained from peripheral blood. The clonotype comes from an older woman with acute or convalescent COVID-19. The V call is TRBV9, the J call TRBJ2-2, with D perhaps matching TRBD2 (6 bases). The CDR3 sequence is CASSFSGPDRELFF. CDR3 DNA: TGTGCCAGCAGCTTTAGCGGACCCGACCGGGAGCTGTTTTTT.